The rows below give T cell receptor beta chains drawn from one sample of a study of control samples from healthy donors and cancer patients. TCRdb keeps only in-frame clones here, not all; method: immunoSEQ multiplex PCR. The sample lists 350,000 to 450,000 clones, about nine tenths occurring once. Sequences were obtained from PBMCs. These receptors were obtained from a man aged 40-49 years with head and neck cancer. Each CDR3 is given with its conserved first and last residue. Each record gives: J gene, V gene, CDR3 length, clone size, D gene, CDR3 DNA, CDR3 protein. D genes are given only for firm matches. Size is stated for part of the rows, as once, few or many counts, or as a class when the clone is expanded.

>TRBJ1-4|TRBV7-9|15|-|-
TGTGCCAGCAGCACCTTGCCTGGGGGTAATGAAAAACTGTTTTTT
CASSTLPGGNEKLFF
>TRBJ2-7|TRBV11-2|15|-|TRBD1
TGTGCCAGCATCGAACCCTCGGGACAGCCCTACGAGCAGTACTTC
CASIEPSGQPYEQYF
>TRBJ2-1|TRBV27|15|once|TRBD2
TGTGCCAGCAGCCTAGCGGGAGGGGCGTGGAATGAGCAGTTCTTC
CASSLAGGAWNEQFF
>TRBJ2-1|TRBV7-6|15|-|-
TGTGCCAGCAGCGAAGCGGGCACTGCCTACAATGAGCAGTTCTTC
CASSEAGTAYNEQFF
>TRBJ2-7|TRBV12-3/TRBV12-4|13|-|-
TGTGCCAGCAGTTTCGGCCTCAGCTACGAGCAGTACTTC
CASSFGLSYEQYF
>TRBJ2-3|TRBV9|13|-|-
TGTGCCAGCAGCCCCCAGGGCACAGATACGCAGTATTTT
CASSPQGTDTQYF
>TRBJ1-2|TRBV19|14|-|-
TGTGCCAGTAGTATCCGTGGGCAAGTCTATGGCTACACCTTC
CASSIRGQVYGYTF
>TRBJ2-7|TRBV12-1|17|-|-
TGTGCCAGCAGCCGATGGACTAGCGGGAGAGGGTCCTACGAGCAGTACTTC
CASSRWTSGRGSYEQYF
>TRBJ2-1|TRBV6-2/TRBV6-3|17|-|-
TGTGCCAGCAGTTACTCGAGCCCGCCCAATTTTGAAAATGAGCAGTTCTTC
CASSYSSPPNFENEQFF
>TRBJ1-5|TRBV2|15|few|-
TGTGCCAGCAGCCCCCTCAGGGGTACAGGGCAGCCCCAGCATTTT
CASSPLRGTGQPQHF
>TRBJ2-2|TRBV27|14|-|-
TGTGCCAGCAGGGGCACATGGAACACCGGGGAGCTGTTTTTT
CASRGTWNTGELFF
>TRBJ1-1|TRBV30|12|-|-
TGTGCCTGGAGCCCACAGCCCACTGAAGCTTTCTTT
CAWSPQPTEAFF
>TRBJ1-4|TRBV10-3|12|-|-
TGTGCCACCGGGACACCCTTAGAAAAACTGTTTTTT
CATGTPLEKLFF
>TRBJ1-2|TRBV19|14|-|-
TGTGCCAGTAGTCGGTCGAGACCCCTCTATGGCTACACCTTC
CASSRSRPLYGYTF
>TRBJ2-2|TRBV27|14|once|-
TGTGCCAGCACGGGTTCGCGAGACACCGGGGAGCTGTTTTTT
CASTGSRDTGELFF
>TRBJ1-1|TRBV20-1|13|-|-
TGCAGTGCTAGTGAGGGGTTGAACACTGAAGCTTTCTTT
CSASEGLNTEAFF
>TRBJ2-3|TRBV9|14|-|-
TGTGCCAGCAGCGTAGCTACTAACACAGATACGCAGTATTTT
CASSVATNTDTQYF
>TRBJ2-4|TRBV7-2|15|-|TRBD2
TGTGCCAGCAGCTTAGCGCTAGCGGGAGTGGACATTCAGTACTTC
CASSLALAGVDIQYF
>TRBJ1-6|TRBV28|14|-|-
TGTGCCACCAGGACAGACTCCTATAATTCACCCCTCCACTTT
CATRTDSYNSPLHF
>TRBJ2-6|TRBV18|17|-|TRBD1
TGTGCCAGCTCACCGGGACAGTTTAACTCTGGGGCCAACGTCCTGACTTTC
CASSPGQFNSGANVLTF
>TRBJ2-1|TRBV19|15|-|TRBD1
TGTGCCAGTAATGAGGGGACAGGGGGCTGGAATGAGCAGTTCTTC
CASNEGTGGWNEQFF
>TRBJ2-6|TRBV14|15|-|-
TGTGCCAGCAGTCCAGTTCGTACTGGGGCCAACGTCCTGACTTTC
CASSPVRTGANVLTF
>TRBJ2-2|TRBV15|16|-|TRBD1
TGTGCCACCAGCAGAGAATCAGGGGGCAACACCGGGGAGCTGTTTTTT
CATSRESGGNTGELFF
>TRBJ1-4|TRBV28|14|-|TRBD1
TGTGCCAGCAGTTTCCAGGGGGCTGATGAAAAACTGTTTTTT
CASSFQGADEKLFF
>TRBJ2-7|TRBV5-6|13|-|-
TGTGCCAGCAGCTTGGGGGTAGCAGACGAGCAGTACTTC
CASSLGVADEQYF
>TRBJ1-6|TRBV5-4|19|-|TRBD1
TGTGCCAGCAGCTTGGAACCGACAGGGGGTGCCTCCTATAATTCACCCCTCCACTTT
CASSLEPTGGASYNSPLHF
>TRBJ1-1|TRBV7-2|14|-|TRBD1
TGTGCCAGCAGCTCGCAGGGGGTTAGGACTGAAGCTTTCTTT
CASSSQGVRTEAFF
>TRBJ2-5|TRBV7-7|15|-|TRBD1
TGTGCTAGCAGCCCGGGACAGGGAAACCAAGAGACCCAGTACTTC
CASSPGQGNQETQYF
>TRBJ2-2|TRBV7-3|24|-|TRBD2
TGTGCCAGCAGCTTAAAGTTGAGGACTAGCGGGAGGTGTTCCCCAGTAGTAGACACCGGGGAGCTGTTTTTT
CASSLKLRTSGRCSPVVDTGELFF
>TRBJ1-4|TRBV12-3/TRBV12-4|13|-|-
TGTGCCAGCAGTGGAGGAACTAATGAAAAACTGTTTTTT
CASSGGTNEKLFF
>TRBJ1-6|TRBV5-1|15|-|-
TGCGCCAGCAGCTTGGACTCCGATTATAATTCACCCCTCCACTTT
CASSLDSDYNSPLHF
>TRBJ2-7|TRBV11-2|12|-|-
TGTGCCAGCAGCGCAATTTCCTACGAGCAGTACTTC
CASSAISYEQYF
>TRBJ2-7|TRBV7-2|16|-|TRBD2
TGTGCCAGCAGCTTAGAGGTACTAGCGGGGGTAAACGAGCAGTACTTC
CASSLEVLAGVNEQYF
>TRBJ2-3|TRBV28|15|-|-
TGTGCCAGCAGCCTGGCGGTTTCGGCACTATATACGCAGTATTTT
CASSLAVSALYTQYF
>TRBJ2-1|TRBV7-3|13|-|-
TGTGCCAGCAGTCATACTAGAAACAATGAGCAGTTCTTC
CASSHTRNNEQFF